Listed here is a single T cell receptor (beta chain). Its specificity is unknown. Lacking the conserved final phenylalanine or tryptophan, this CDR3 likely reflects a read error. V shed 5 bases, J shed 7 bases, and the junction held 13 bases outside the gene matches. CDR3 length: 15 residues. The germline V gene has CDR1 MNHEY and CDR2 SMNVEV (reference sequence). Sample time point: persistent/refractory GD, antithyroid drugs over 5 years with positive TRAb. The TCR library was made from RNA extracted from PBMCs. From an endocrinology department in Xi'an, China, came the patients. The data derive from a study of regulatory T cells in long-lasting Graves disease. Overall study context: Over 5 years on antithyroid drugs plus positive TSH receptor antibodies marked Graves' disease as persistent. Findings and caveats of the study: TRBV28, TRBJ1-2 and TRBJ2-5 were segments that persistent disease favored. Owing to a sample size that was small, accuracy may have been reduced.

Relying on iRepertoire HTBI primers and Arm-PCR of CDR3 regions, the team built TCR beta libraries. In TCRdb, the multiplex PCR reads were re-called with MiXCR into one record per CDR3 protein. The sample consists of a few hundred thousand distinct CDR3 sequences, roughly 25% of them appearing once. This specimen consisted of peripheral blood mononuclear cells (PBMCs), obtained when the disease was refractory, from a patient treated with antithyroid drugs. The sequence came from a woman aged 40 to 49 with Graves disease. This chain uses TRBV27 with TRBJ2-7; 8 bases map to TRBD1. In nucleotides, the CDR3 is TGTGCCAGCAGTAAACGACAGGGGCTTGCGGGGGAGCAGTACCTC. Its protein is CASSKRQGLAGEQYL.